Shown below are 20 T cell receptor beta chains from a single sample sequenced in a study of OX40 agonist ivuxolimab in advanced cancers. Measured with immunoSEQ multiplex PCR; TCRdb has only the in-frame clones, and not every one. The sample has fewer than 90,000 clones, about nine tenths seen once; the top ten hold 0.7% to 0.9%. The specimen was CD4+ or CD8+ T cells sorted from blood, collected in a trial of the OX40 agonist ivuxolimab. These receptors came from an adult with an advanced solid tumor such as melanoma, head and neck, liver or kidney cancer.

This clone was counted only a few times. An end of the junction does not agree with germline; a read error may underlie this. This chain connects TRBV19 to TRBJ1-5; D gene uncertain. The CDR3 contains 15 residues. Germline CDR1 LNHDA, CDR2 SQIVND (reference sequence). The CDR3 DNA is TGTGCCAGTACTATAGGGTCGGGTAGCAATCAGCCCCAGCATTTT. It codes for CASTIGSGSNQPQHF.

Details on this clone: At one end the junction does not follow the germline gene, possibly because of a read error. V usage is TRBV6-1 and J usage is TRBJ2-5, with TRBD2 identical over 7 bases. Germline lookup yields CDR1 MNHNS and CDR2 SASEGT. CDR3 length: 14 amino acids. CDR3 region: CAGSPTLAGETQYF. CDR3 DNA: TGTGCCGGCAGCCCAACCTTAGCGGGAGAGACCCAGTACTTC.

This clone occurred once. The chain couples TRBV29-1 to TRBJ1-2; D is ambiguous. This CDR3 region has 9 residues. Trimming took off 3 bases at V and 6 bases at J, with 2 bases between the two ends. Germline lookup yields CDR1 SQVTM and CDR2 ANQGSEA. The DNA for the CDR3 is TGCAGCGTTGAGGATGGCTACACCTTC. Residues: CSVEDGYTF.

The gene calls are TRBV28 and TRBJ2-7; TRBD1 aligns across 7 bases. Unmatched junction bases numbered 14, after V lost 6 bases and J lost 3 bases. This CDR3 has 16 residues. Germline lookup yields CDR1 MDHEN and CDR2 SYDVKM. CDR3 protein: CASSYLGRGRFYEQYF. In nucleotides, the CDR3 is TGTGCCAGCAGCTACCTGGGAAGGGGGCGCTTCTACGAGCAGTACTTC.

The V call is TRBV7-3, the J call TRBJ1-6, with 11 bases fitting TRBD1. The trim removed 5 bases at V and 10 bases at J, leaving 7 bases unmatched. The germline V gene encodes CDR1 SGHTA and CDR2 FQGTGA. The CDR3 is 15 amino acids. CDR3 residues: CASSNGTGGRSPLHF. For the CDR3, the DNA is TGTGCCAGCAGCAACGGGACAGGGGGAAGATCACCCCTCCACTTT.

The V call is TRBV2, the J call TRBJ1-1, with a weak D call TRBD1 (6 bases). Trimming took 1 base from V and 10 from J, leaving 16 bases between them. CDR3 length: 14 residues. The germline V gene has CDR1 SNHLY and CDR2 FYNNEI. CDR3 in amino acids: CASSEEQGFARAFF. DNA of the CDR3: TGTGCCAGCAGTGAAGAACAGGGCTTTGCGAGAGCTTTCTTT.

The chain combines TRBV5-6 with TRBJ2-1; TRBD2 agrees at 14 bases. In germline, CDR1 is SGHDT, CDR2 YYEEEE. The trim removed 6 bases at V and 6 bases at J, leaving 5 bases unmatched. The CDR3 sequence is 15 residues long. The DNA of the CDR3 is TGTGCCAGCAAAGAGACTAGCGGGGGGGTCAATGAGCAGTTCTTC. It codes for CASKETSGGVNEQFF.

The genes are TRBV11-2 and TRBJ1-1, with 7 bases fitting TRBD1. This CDR3 spans 14 amino acids. Trimming removed 5 bases from V and 6 bases from J; junction bases left unmatched: 9. Germline V gene data show CDR1 as SGHAT and CDR2 as FQNNGV. CDR3 protein: CASSLLRDRAEAFF. CDR3 bases: TGTGCCAGCAGCCTACTCCGGGACAGAGCTGAAGCTTTCTTT.

The chain joins TRBV2 to TRBJ2-3, with TRBD1 as a possible D gene (6 bases). Germline-derived CDR1 and CDR2 are SNHLY and FYNNEI. The CDR3 covers 15 residues. Trimming removed 1 base from V and 2 bases from J, with 10 bases in between. The CDR3 coding sequence is TGTGCCAGCAGTGAAGACAGGGTGCCCACAGATACGCAGTATTTT. Translating it yields CASSEDRVPTDTQYF.

J is TRBJ2-7 and V is TRBV6-6, with TRBD1 identical over 9 bases. CDR1 is MNHNY and CDR2 is SVGAGI in the germline V gene (reference sequence). This CDR3 is 14 amino acids long. J gave up 7 bases and V 4 bases, and 8 bases lay outside the gene matches. The CDR3: CASSSRDRVWEQYF. DNA of the CDR3: TGTGCCAGCAGTTCCCGGGACAGGGTATGGGAGCAGTACTTC.

The gene calls are TRBV21-1 and TRBJ2-7. TRBV21-1 is termed a pseudogene. There are 16 residues in the CDR3. DNA of the CDR3: TGTGCCAGCAGCAAAGTGGGTCCACCCCCTTTTTGGGAGCAGTACTTC. The encoded protein is CASSKVGPPPFWEQYF.

This clone was counted only a few times. This chain links TRBV30 with TRBJ1-1, with D unresolved. The CDR3 spans 13 residues. V was cut by 2 bases and J by 2 bases, with 9 bases left in between. Germline loops: CDR1 GTSNPN, CDR2 SVGIG (reference sequence). The CDR3 bases are TGTGCCTGGAGTAGGAACCTCAACACTGAAGCTTTCTTT. It specifies CAWSRNLNTEAFF.

The rearrangement links TRBV29-1 to TRBJ1-2; perhaps TRBD1 as D (6 bases). The CDR3 length is 11 residues. V lost 8 bases and J 7 bases, leaving 14 bases between the germline ends. CDR1 and CDR2 from the germline V gene are SQVTM and ANQGSEA. CDR3 residues: CSSLTGSGYTF. The CDR3 DNA sequence: TGCAGCTCCCTCACAGGGAGTGGCTACACCTTC.

This chain uses TRBV21-1 with TRBJ1-3. TRBV21-1 is tagged as a pseudogene. This CDR3 comprises 14 residues. CDR3: CASSKVISGNTIYF. DNA of the CDR3: TGTGCCAGCAGCAAGGTGATTAGTGGAAACACCATATATTTT.

This clone is a singleton in its sample. The chain employs TRBV7-8 and TRBJ2-1, with 7 bases matching TRBD2. The CDR3 has 16 amino acids. Trimming cost V 5 bases and J 10 bases; bases outside gene matches: 17. From germline, CDR1 is SGHVS and CDR2 FQNEAQ. The CDR3 reads CASSPILAEGLREQFF. In nucleotides, the CDR3 is TGTGCCAGCAGCCCAATCCTAGCGGAGGGACTTCGGGAGCAGTTCTTC.

This clone occurred once. The V gene is TRBV5-8, the J gene TRBJ2-3, with 7 bases that match TRBD2. The CDR3 consists of 12 residues. V shed 4 bases and J 10 bases; nucleotides not matched to a gene: 6. Looked up from germline, CDR1 is SGHTS and CDR2 is YDEGEE. CDR3 protein: CASSTRLAAQYF. CDR3 in DNA: TGTGCCAGCAGCACCCGACTAGCAGCGCAGTATTTT.

This clone showed up just a few times. This chain uses TRBV11-3 with TRBJ2-6, with D possibly being TRBD1 (5 bases). This CDR3 spans 18 amino acids. The germline gives CDR1 SGHNT, CDR2 YENEEA. Trimming pared 2 bases from V and 1 base from J, leaving 15 bases between. The CDR3 spells CASSLSWTPGSGANVLTF. CDR3 nucleotides: TGTGCCAGCAGCTTAAGTTGGACCCCAGGGTCTGGGGCCAACGTCCTGACTTTC.

V is TRBV11-2 and J is TRBJ1-5, with D unclear. Germline V gene data show CDR1 as SGHAT and CDR2 as FQNNGV. The CDR3 loop spans 14 amino acids. Trimming cost V 0 bases and J 4 bases, with 7 bases left between them. This CDR3 is CASSLDERNQPQHF. Written as DNA, the CDR3 is TGTGCCAGCAGCTTAGATGAGCGTAATCAGCCCCAGCATTTT.

This chain links TRBV27 with TRBJ1-2, with TRBD1 matching 8 bases. The V and J ends lost 5 bases and 3 bases, in that order; junction bases with no gene match: 11. Germline V gene lookup returns CDR1 MNHEY and CDR2 SMNVEV (reference sequence). The CDR3 is made up of 16 amino acids. CDR3 residues: CASSQRQGRWDYGYTF. The CDR3 region has the DNA TGTGCCAGCAGTCAACGACAGGGGAGGTGGGACTATGGCTACACCTTC.

This chain links TRBV6-5 with TRBJ1-5, with 9 bases that match TRBD1. Germline CDR1 reads MNHEY; CDR2 reads SVGAGI. V dropped 0 bases and J dropped 7; count of bases not matched to a gene: 1. CDR3 length: 14 residues. CDR3: CASSYSGTGQPQHF. CDR3 DNA: TGTGCCAGCAGTTACTCGGGGACAGGGCAGCCCCAGCATTTT.